Sequencing of this TCR beta chain was carried out in a study of early T cells in non-severe SARS-CoV-2 infection. TCRdb reanalysed the 5' RACE reads using MiXCR and keeps one entry per CDR3 protein. Of about 50,000 distinct CDR3 sequences listed, 9.5% to 12% are singletons. Trimming pared 6 bases from V and 3 bases from J, leaving 18 bases between. The CDR3 totals 16 residues. Germline values: CDR1 MDHEN, CDR2 SYDVKM. Sequencing was performed on whole blood. The chain couples TRBV28 to TRBJ1-5; D gene uncertain. The TCR sequence derives from an adult who was a healthcare worker with PCR-confirmed SARS-CoV-2 infection or an uninfected control (not recorded which). CDR3 loop: CASSALSDSFNQPQHF. For the CDR3, the DNA is TGTGCCAGCAGCGCCCTATCTGACTCATTCAATCAGCCCCAGCATTTT.